This T cell receptor (beta chain) derives from a study of CXCR3-negative and CXCR3-positive naive CD8 T cells. General study points: In naive cells, CXCR3-negative and CXCR3-positive subsets had similar TRBV-TRBJ usage; memory cells differed. The majority of assays used fresh PBMCs, and CXCR3 expression partially decreased after cryopreservation. When CXCR3-positive naive cells were set against CXCR3-negative naive cells, the former had more hydrophobic TRB CDR3s. For memory CD8+ cells diversity was much lower, but both naive subsets had comparably high diversity.

TRB cDNA libraries were made by UMI-labeled 5' RACE. Using the 5' RACE reads, TCRdb records one entry per CDR3 protein without DNA. This table holds about 80,000 distinct CDR3 sequences. Details on this clonotype: The antigen remains undetermined.

The CDR3 covers 14 residues. The sample was naive CXCR3- CD8+ T cells from blood. Subset noted: CD45RO-CCR7+CD27+CD95- naive CD8+ T cells lacking CXCR3 (TNR3-). The origin of this receptor is a human donor in good health. Some clones in this sample may be carry-over from other donors' samples. The rearrangement links TRBV12-3 or TRBV12-4 to TRBJ2-3; no DNA is available, so the TRBD1 call from TCRdb remains unchecked. The CDR3 sequence is CASSFADEGDTQYF.